What follows are 18 T cell receptor beta chains derived from one specimen sequenced in a study of blood T cell repertoires in COVID-19. The protocol was immunoSEQ multiplex PCR, while the TCRdb copy is restricted to in-frame clones and leaves out a portion. The sample has roughly 300,000 clones, about 89% seen once; the top ten hold 1.5%. Sequences were obtained from peripheral blood. The receptors originated from a woman aged 40-49 years who had recovered from COVID-19.

The chain links TRBV6-5 to TRBJ1-5; D remains ambiguous. V lost 6 bases, J lost 4 bases, and 16 bases lay in between. From germline, CDR1 is MNHEY and CDR2 SVGAGI. The CDR3 has 15 amino acids. The CDR3 here is CASSPRAGLNQPQHF. The CDR3 DNA follows: TGTGCCAGCAGCCCCCGGGCGGGTCTGAATCAGCCCCAGCATTTT.

This clone was seen a few times. The chain is built from TRBV2 and TRBJ2-7; 11 nucleotides line up with TRBD1. This CDR3 spans 14 amino acids. J lost 2 bases, V lost 8 bases, and 5 bases had no gene match. Germline assignment: CDR1 SNHLY and CDR2 FYNNEI. CDR3 in amino acids: CASRWTGGPYEQYF. For the CDR3, the DNA is TGTGCCAGCCGATGGACAGGGGGCCCCTACGAGCAGTACTTC.

The rearrangement uses TRBV9 and TRBJ2-2, with a weak D call TRBD2 (6 bases). Deletions cut 0 bases from V and 5 bases from J, with 23 bases between. Germline-derived CDR1 and CDR2 are SGDLS and YYNGEE. The CDR3 sequence is 19 residues long. The DNA of the CDR3 is TGTGCCAGCAGCGTAGCGAAAACCCCTCTCCGGGGGTGGACCGGGGAGCTGTTTTTT. Amino acids: CASSVAKTPLRGWTGELFF.

The V call is TRBV7-2, the J call TRBJ1-5, with D uncertain. V gave up 5 bases and J gave up 1 base, with 12 bases separating them. Germline V gives CDR1 SGHTA, CDR2 FQGNSA. The CDR3 loop spans 15 amino acids. For the CDR3, the DNA is TGTGCCAGCAGCACCCGGACTATGAGCAATCAGCCCCAGCATTTT. It is translated as CASSTRTMSNQPQHF.

The chain combines TRBV5-1 with TRBJ1-4; D gene ambiguous. V gave up 4 bases and J gave up 0 bases, with 13 bases separating them. CDR3 length: 16 residues. The V gene's germline CDR1 is SGHRS and CDR2 YFSETQ. CDR3 in amino acids: CASSPQTGATNEKLFF. The DNA for the CDR3 is TGCGCCAGCAGCCCTCAGACCGGAGCAACTAATGAAAAACTGTTTTTT.

The J gene is TRBJ2-2, the V gene TRBV7-9; D gene uncertain. Per germline, CDR1 SEHNR and CDR2 FQNEAQ (reference sequence). The CDR3 loop spans 16 amino acids. Trimming removed 3 bases at V and 8 bases at J, with 19 bases between. The CDR3 DNA reads as TGTGCCAGCAGCTTTCTACCCGGCTGGAGTCCGGGGGAGCTGTTTTTT. Its translation is CASSFLPGWSPGELFF.

This chain uses TRBV3-1 (or the pseudogene TRBV3-2) with TRBJ1-2, with D perhaps TRBD1 (6 bases). V lost 0 bases, J lost 8 bases, and 7 bases lay in between. This CDR3 spans 12 amino acids. Per germline, CDR1 LGHDT and CDR2 YNNKEL (reference sequence). The CDR3 protein is CASSQDQGGYTF. The CDR3 DNA reads TGTGCCAGCAGCCAAGATCAGGGGGGCTACACCTTC.

The rearrangement uses TRBV9 and TRBJ2-5, with D unclear. The germline gives CDR1 SGDLS, CDR2 YYNGEE. The CDR3 is 11 residues long. The V end lost 3 bases, the J end lost 4 bases, and 4 bases lay between the germline ends. CDR3 bases: TGTGCCAGCAGCGGCGCAGAGACCCAGTACTTC. This translates into CASSGAETQYF.

The chain employs TRBV5-1 and TRBJ1-1; D not certain. The CDR3 is 12 amino acids. The V end lost 10 bases, the J end lost 1 base, and 11 bases lay between the germline ends. Germline V lookup: CDR1 SGHRS, CDR2 YFSETQ. The CDR3 loop reads CASGEGNTEAFF. CDR3 DNA sequence: TGCGCCTCTGGTGAGGGGAACACTGAAGCTTTCTTT.

This chain links TRBV5-1 with TRBJ2-2; D uncertain. The V gene's germline CDR1 is SGHRS and CDR2 YFSETQ. Trimming took off 7 bases at V and 4 bases at J, with 11 bases between the two ends. The CDR3 runs to 13 residues. The CDR3 here is CASAAVSTGELFF. In DNA, the CDR3 is TGCGCCAGCGCGGCGGTGTCCACCGGGGAGCTGTTTTTT.

This clone appeared once. The chain joins TRBV12-5 to TRBJ2-3; 7 nucleotides match TRBD2. J gave up 5 bases and V 1 base, and 3 bases lay outside the gene matches. CDR3 size: 14 residues. The V gene's germline CDR1 is LGHNT and CDR2 FRNRAP. CDR3 in amino acids: CASGLAEREDTQYF. The CDR3 DNA sequence: TGTGCTAGTGGTTTGGCCGAGCGGGAAGATACGCAGTATTTT.

V and J are TRBV3-1 (or the pseudogene TRBV3-2) and TRBJ1-1, with D perhaps TRBD1 (5 bases). Germline V gene data show CDR1 as LGHDT and CDR2 as YNNKEL (reference sequence). V was shortened by 2 bases and J by 4 bases, with 11 bases between the two germline ends. The CDR3 contains 14 residues. CDR3 DNA: TGTGCCAGCAGCCAATTCGTGGGGGGCACTGAAGCTTTCTTT. Translated: CASSQFVGGTEAFF.

The chain is built from TRBV18 and TRBJ1-6; D is perhaps TRBD1 (5 bases). CDR3 length equals 16 residues. Germline CDR1 and CDR2: KGHSH and LQKENI. V shed 8 bases and J shed 5 bases, with 19 bases lying between them. For the CDR3, the DNA is TGTGCCAGCACCCCAGGGTGGGGAGGTGATAATTCACCCCTCCACTTT. Translation gives CASTPGWGGDNSPLHF.

The chain couples TRBV6-2 or TRBV6-3 to TRBJ2-2, with a weak D call TRBD1 (5 bases). CDR1 is MNHEY and CDR2 is SVGEGT in the germline V gene. The CDR3 spans 18 residues. Between the trimmed V and J ends, which lost 1 base and 0 bases, there was a span of 15 bases. For the CDR3, the DNA is TGTGCCAGCAGTTACTTTTCGGACATCTATTCGAACACCGGGGAGCTGTTTTTT. Its translation is CASSYFSDIYSNTGELFF.

The rearrangement joins TRBV5-1 to TRBJ1-4; no reliable D call. V was trimmed by 0 bases and J by 6 bases, leaving 18 bases between them. Per germline, CDR1 SGHRS and CDR2 YFSETQ. The CDR3 runs to 17 residues. CDR3 DNA: TGCGCCAGCAGCTTGGCCGAGCGGGCCGCGTGGCATGAAAAACTGTTTTTT. It is translated as CASSLAERAAWHEKLFF.

The V and J genes are TRBV7-2 and TRBJ1-2; perhaps TRBD1 as D (5 bases). V was cut by 5 bases and J by 8 bases, with 15 bases left in between. The germline gives CDR1 SGHTA, CDR2 FQGNSA. The CDR3 is made up of 13 amino acids. As DNA, the CDR3 is TGTGCCAGCAGCCCTGGGGAGGGACCAGGCTACACCTTC. Translation: CASSPGEGPGYTF.

This clone was found once. The DNA of the CDR3 is TGTGCCAGCAGTGCCGGCCCGGGACAGGCCCCTTACGAGCAGTACTTC. Translation gives CASSAGPGQAPYEQYF. The genes are TRBV6-1 and TRBJ2-7; 8 nucleotides agree with TRBD1. Germline values: CDR1 MNHNS, CDR2 SASEGT. V lost 4 bases and J lost 4; bases outside the gene matches: 12. This CDR3 comprises 16 residues.

V and J are TRBV9 and TRBJ1-2, with 9 bases fitting TRBD1. J was trimmed by 4 bases and V by 4 bases; bases with no gene match: 11. Per germline, CDR1 SGDLS and CDR2 YYNGEE. The CDR3 runs 16 residues. This CDR3 is CASSLSGTGKSYGYTF. Here the CDR3 DNA reads TGTGCCAGCAGCCTGTCCGGGACAGGGAAGAGCTATGGCTACACCTTC.